This entry lists 4 T cell receptor beta chains sequenced from one sample in a study of cytomegalovirus exposure and HLA in healthy donors. The PCR used 60 Vbeta and 13 Jbeta primers. Assay used: immunoSEQ multiplex PCR; TCRdb lists only in-frame clones, some missing. The sample includes roughly 150,000 clones, around 80% of them seen just once. Sequences were obtained from PBMCs. These receptors came from a boy between 2 and 15 years old in good health and CMV-seronegative.

The chain recombines TRBV19 with TRBJ1-2, with a tentative D call TRBD1 (5 bases). V dropped 8 bases and J dropped 0 bases, with 13 bases sitting between them. Germline assignment: CDR1 LNHDA and CDR2 SQIVND (reference sequence). The CDR3 totals 14 residues. The DNA of the CDR3 is TGTGCCAGTTGGGAGGGGCATACTAACTATGGCTACACCTTC. It yields the protein CASWEGHTNYGYTF.

V usage is TRBV6-1 and J usage is TRBJ1-1, with 8 bases identical to TRBD1. CDR1 is MNHNS, CDR2 SASEGT, per germline. CDR3 length equals 15 residues. The J segment lost 7 bases and the V segment lost 4 bases, leaving 11 bases of the junction unmatched. CDR3 sequence (DNA): TGTGCCAGCAGTGGAGAGACAGGGGTTTTAGGTGAAGCTTTCTTT. Translating gives CASSGETGVLGEAFF.

The rearrangement uses TRBV6-6 and TRBJ2-1; no clear D. Germline lookup yields CDR1 MNHNY and CDR2 SVGAGI (reference sequence). There are 16 residues in the CDR3. V was cut by 2 bases and J by 7 bases, with 18 bases left in between. Here the CDR3 reads CASSYDLGLLTNEQFF. Written as DNA, the CDR3 is TGTGCCAGCAGTTACGATCTCGGGTTGCTCACAAATGAGCAGTTCTTC.

This chain joins TRBV5-4 and TRBJ2-4; D perhaps matches TRBD1 (7 bases). Germline lookup yields CDR1 SGHNT and CDR2 YYREEE (reference sequence). This CDR3 contains 14 residues. V lost 4 bases, J lost 6 bases, and 14 bases lay in between. The DNA for the CDR3 is TGTGCCAGCAGCCCAGGGGGGACAAGAAACATTCAGTACTTC. It is translated as CASSPGGTRNIQYF.